One sample yielded the 9 T cell receptor beta chains listed below, sequenced in a study of T-cell memory formation after mild COVID-19. TCRdb re-analysed the 5' RACE reads in MiXCR, keeping a single row per CDR3 protein. The repertoire holds about 110,000 distinct CDR3 sequences, with under 15% as singletons. Sequences were obtained from PBMCs or a T cell subset sorted from them (not recorded which). The receptors derive from an adult woman who had mild COVID-19 (a few samples of this study predate the infection). Cell type and time point are not known.

This chain uses TRBV11-2 with TRBJ2-7, with D possibly matching TRBD2 (5 bases). The V gene's germline CDR1 is SGHAT and CDR2 FQNNGV. V was clipped by 9 bases and J by 2 bases, with 23 bases between them. The CDR3 is 16 amino acids. The CDR3 here is CARSLFPRTAAYEQYF. The DNA of the CDR3 is TGTGCCAGAAGCCTTTTCCCAAGAACAGCGGCCTACGAGCAGTACTTC.

This clonotype was counted only a few times. The genes are TRBV4-1 and TRBJ1-2; weak D call: TRBD1 (6 bases). Germline values: CDR1 MGHRA, CDR2 YSYEKL. V was trimmed by 0 bases and J by 1 base, leaving 18 bases between them. The CDR3 sequence is 18 residues long. The CDR3 DNA sequence: TGCGCCAGCAGCCAAGACGGTGGCTCGGGGGCCAGTAACTATGGCTACACCTTC. Protein sequence: CASSQDGGSGASNYGYTF.

V usage is TRBV5-5 and J usage is TRBJ2-7, with TRBD1 identical over 8 bases. The CDR3 consists of 16 residues. The J segment lost 0 bases and the V segment lost 0 bases, leaving 5 bases of the junction unmatched. From germline, CDR1 is SGHKS and CDR2 YYEKEE (reference sequence). The CDR3 spells CASSLGRDRGSYEQYF. The CDR3 DNA follows: TGTGCCAGCAGCTTGGGTCGAGACAGGGGCTCCTACGAGCAGTACTTC.

This clonotype was counted only a few times. The chain joins TRBV12-3 or TRBV12-4 to TRBJ2-7, with 8 bases that match TRBD2. V dropped 3 bases and J dropped 0; count of bases not matched to a gene: 7. This CDR3 is built from 16 residues. The CDR3 sequence is CASSFGAGEGSYEQYF. The CDR3 region has the DNA TGTGCCAGCAGTTTCGGAGCGGGAGAGGGCTCCTACGAGCAGTACTTC.

V usage is TRBV4-3 and J usage is TRBJ1-5, with D possibly being TRBD1 (5 bases). The CDR3 is 16 amino acids. Germline V CDR1 and CDR2: LGHNA, YSLEER. Trimming left V 2 bases short and J 6 bases short, with 17 bases between. As DNA, the CDR3 is TGCGCCAGCAGCCAATCATGGTCGGGGGTATTTCAGCCCCAGCATTTT. Protein: CASSQSWSGVFQPQHF.

The chain recombines TRBV19 with TRBJ2-3, with 8 bases fitting TRBD1. CDR3 length equals 13 residues. Germline V CDR1 and CDR2: LNHDA, SQIVND (reference sequence). J lost 14 bases, V lost 10 bases, and 17 bases had no gene match. The CDR3 sequence is CATTYANDRGLYF. The DNA of the CDR3 is TGTGCCACCACATACGCAAATGACAGGGGTCTGTATTTT. Based on the CDR3 plus reference TRBV19 and TRBJ2-3, the full variable domain is DGGITQSPKYLFRKEGQNVTLSCEQNLNHDAMYWYRQDPGQGLRLIYYSQIVNDFQKGDIAEGYSVSREKKESFPLTVTSAQKNPTAFYLCATTYANDRGLYFGPGTRLTVL.

This clonotype turned up a few times. The chain joins TRBV18 to TRBJ2-7; D possibly corresponds to TRBD1 (5 bases). The CDR3 covers 14 residues. Looked up from germline, CDR1 is KGHSH and CDR2 is LQKENI. V lost 3 bases and J lost 0, with 9 bases in between. The CDR3 nucleotides read TGTGCCAGCTCACCGGGGCAGATCTCCTACGAGCAGTACTTC. Protein product: CASSPGQISYEQYF.

The rearrangement links TRBV29-1 to TRBJ2-7; perhaps TRBD1 as D (6 bases). This CDR3 region has 12 residues. Germline V gene data show CDR1 as SQVTM and CDR2 as ANQGSEA. V gave up 7 bases and J gave up 4 bases, with 14 bases separating them. Written as DNA, the CDR3 is TGCAGCGCATCTAAGACAGGATACGAGCAGTACTTC. Amino acid sequence: CSASKTGYEQYF.

The rearrangement joins TRBV7-2 to TRBJ1-1; D unresolved. Looked up from germline, CDR1 is SGHTA and CDR2 is FQGNSA. The CDR3 has 12 amino acids. V was clipped by 1 base and J by 8 bases, with 8 bases between them. CDR3 nucleotide sequence: TGTGCCAGCAGCTTAGAACGAGAGGAAGCTTTCTTT. It translates to CASSLEREEAFF.